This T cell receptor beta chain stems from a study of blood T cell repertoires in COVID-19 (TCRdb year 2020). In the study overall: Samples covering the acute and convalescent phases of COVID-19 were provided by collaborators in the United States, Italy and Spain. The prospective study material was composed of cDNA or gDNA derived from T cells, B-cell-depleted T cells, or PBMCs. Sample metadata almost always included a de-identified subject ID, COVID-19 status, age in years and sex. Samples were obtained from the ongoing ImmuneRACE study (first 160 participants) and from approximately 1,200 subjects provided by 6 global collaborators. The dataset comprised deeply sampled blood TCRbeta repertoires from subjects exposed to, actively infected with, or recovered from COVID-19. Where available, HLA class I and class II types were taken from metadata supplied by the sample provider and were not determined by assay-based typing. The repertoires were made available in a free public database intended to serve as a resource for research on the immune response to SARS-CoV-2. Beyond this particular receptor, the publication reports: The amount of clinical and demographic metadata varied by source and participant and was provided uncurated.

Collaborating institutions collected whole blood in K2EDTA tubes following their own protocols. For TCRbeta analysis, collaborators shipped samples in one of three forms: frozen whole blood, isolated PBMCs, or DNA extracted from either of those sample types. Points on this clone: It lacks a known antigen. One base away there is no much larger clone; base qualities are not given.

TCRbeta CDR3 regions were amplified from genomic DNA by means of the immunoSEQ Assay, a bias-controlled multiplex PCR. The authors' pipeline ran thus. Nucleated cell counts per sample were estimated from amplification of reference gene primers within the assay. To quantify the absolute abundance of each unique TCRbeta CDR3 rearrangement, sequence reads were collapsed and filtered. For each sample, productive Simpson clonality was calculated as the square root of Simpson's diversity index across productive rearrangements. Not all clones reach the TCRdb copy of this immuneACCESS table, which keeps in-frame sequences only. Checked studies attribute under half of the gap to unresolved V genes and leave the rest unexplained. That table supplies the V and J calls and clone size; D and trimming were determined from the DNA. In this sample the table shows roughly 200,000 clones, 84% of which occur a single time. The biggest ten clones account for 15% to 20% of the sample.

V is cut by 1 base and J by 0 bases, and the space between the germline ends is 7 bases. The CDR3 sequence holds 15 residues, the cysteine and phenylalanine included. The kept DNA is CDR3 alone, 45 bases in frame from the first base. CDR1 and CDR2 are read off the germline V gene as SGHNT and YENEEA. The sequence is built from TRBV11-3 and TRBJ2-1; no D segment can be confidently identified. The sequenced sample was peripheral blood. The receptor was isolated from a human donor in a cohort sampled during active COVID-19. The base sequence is TGTGCCAGCAGCTTAGGGAGCAGCTCCTACAATGAGCAGTTCTTC. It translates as CASSLGSSSYNEQFF.